This T cell receptor beta chain was documented in a study of blood T cells in healthy people across ages. General study findings and limits: Long-lived donors had more naive CD4+ cells and higher diversity than aged donors. Getting older went along with TCR beta diversity per million T cells dropping roughly linearly. PBMCs went unsorted, and a conclusive naive versus antigen-experienced comparison was therefore prevented.

From germline, CDR1 is LGHDT and CDR2 YNNKEL (reference sequence). There are 14 residues in the CDR3. For this clonotype: Its antigen is undetermined.

No fewer than 7 million PBMCs went into each sample. A second roughly 6 to 12 cycle PCR used barcoded and J-beta primers. In TCRdb, the 5' RACE reads were re-called with MiXCR into one record per CDR3 protein. This table has some 690,000 distinct CDR3 sequences, 20% to 25% appearing once. Sequenced: blood. The receptor was derived from an older man in good health. This chain uses TRBV3-1 with TRBJ2-5; a weak D match, TRBD2 (6 bases). The end of the DNA fits TRBJ2-7 better, so the J call may be wrong. The CDR3 is CASSEGLPSYEQYF. The DNA for the CDR3 is TGTGCCAGCAGCGAGGGACTCCCATCCTACGAGCAGTACTTC.